This T cell receptor (beta chain) was found in a study of blood T cell repertoires in COVID-19. Some clones are missing from TCRdb's copy, which holds only in-frame ones; the method was immunoSEQ multiplex PCR. The repertoire holds approximately 150,000 clones, with approximately 84% as singletons. Germline CDR1 reads LNHDA; CDR2 reads SQIVND (reference sequence). This CDR3 region has 15 residues. Trimming removed 3 bases at V and 0 bases at J, with 9 bases between. The chain links TRBV19 to TRBJ1-5, with D possibly matching TRBD1 (6 bases). Source material: peripheral blood. The TCR sequence derives from a woman aged 45 to 65 with COVID-19, enrolled during active disease. The CDR3 DNA reads as TGTGCCAGTAGTATTACAGGGCCTAGCAATCAGCCCCAGCATTTT. This gives the protein CASSITGPSNQPQHF. The full variable domain, in which reference TRBV19 and TRBJ1-5 provide the parts outside the CDR3, is DGGITQSPKYLFRKEGQNVTLSCEQNLNHDAMYWYRQDPGQGLRLIYYSQIVNDFQKGDIAEGYSVSREKKESFPLTVTSAQKNPTAFYLCASSITGPSNQPQHFGDGTRLSIL.